The clone carrying this T cell receptor (beta chain) appeared once. Its target is unknown. Pooled in the analysis were second doses at about 4 or about 12 weeks. With 5 bases removed from V and 4 bases from J, the gap between germline ends came to 11 bases. This CDR3 has 13 residues. Germline values: CDR1 ENHRY, CDR2 SYGVKD. This entry comes from a study of T cell responses to AZD1222 COVID-19 vaccine. Study outcomes and limitations: The peak T cell response came first, and repertoires were sampled only after it.

Sequencing used immunoSEQ multiplex PCR; TCRdb keeps in-frame clones, though not all of them. The data show 150,000 to 200,000 clones, around 90% seen once. The chain carries TRBV10-3 and TRBJ1-2; D is possibly TRBD1 (5 bases). Source: peripheral blood, taken 28 days after the second AZD1222 dose. The receptor was derived from an adult who received the AZD1222 COVID-19 vaccine. In DNA, the CDR3 is TGTGCCATCAGTTCGGGGCCAGGCTATGGCTACACCTTC. It codes for CAISSGPGYGYTF.